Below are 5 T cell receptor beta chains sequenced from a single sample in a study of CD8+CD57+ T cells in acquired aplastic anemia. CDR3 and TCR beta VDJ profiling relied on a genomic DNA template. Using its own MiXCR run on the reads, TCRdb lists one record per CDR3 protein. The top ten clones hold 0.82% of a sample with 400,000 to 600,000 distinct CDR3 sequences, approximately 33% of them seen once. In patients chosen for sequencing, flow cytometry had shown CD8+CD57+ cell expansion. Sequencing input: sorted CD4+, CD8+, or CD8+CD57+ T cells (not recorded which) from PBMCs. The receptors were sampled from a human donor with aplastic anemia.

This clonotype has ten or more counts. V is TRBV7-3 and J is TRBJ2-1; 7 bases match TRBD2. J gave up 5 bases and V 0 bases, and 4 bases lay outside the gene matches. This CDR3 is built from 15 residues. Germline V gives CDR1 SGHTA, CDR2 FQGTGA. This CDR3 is CASSLTGTTDNEQFF. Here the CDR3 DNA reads TGTGCCAGCAGCTTAACGGGGACTACCGACAATGAGCAGTTCTTC.

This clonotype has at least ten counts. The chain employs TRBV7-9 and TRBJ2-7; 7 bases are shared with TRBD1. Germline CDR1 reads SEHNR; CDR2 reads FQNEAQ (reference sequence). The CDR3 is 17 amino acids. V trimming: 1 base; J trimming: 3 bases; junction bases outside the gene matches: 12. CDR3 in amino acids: CASSLGGLRDRDYEQYF. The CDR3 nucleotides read TGTGCCAGCAGCTTAGGAGGACTCCGGGACAGAGACTACGAGCAGTACTTC.

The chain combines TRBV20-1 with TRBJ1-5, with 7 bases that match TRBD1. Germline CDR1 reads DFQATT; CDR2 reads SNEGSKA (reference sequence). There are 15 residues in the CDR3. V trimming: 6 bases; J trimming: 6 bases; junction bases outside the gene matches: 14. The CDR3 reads CSALGPGGFGQPQHF. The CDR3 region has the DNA TGCAGTGCCTTAGGTCCAGGGGGGTTCGGTCAGCCCCAGCATTTT.

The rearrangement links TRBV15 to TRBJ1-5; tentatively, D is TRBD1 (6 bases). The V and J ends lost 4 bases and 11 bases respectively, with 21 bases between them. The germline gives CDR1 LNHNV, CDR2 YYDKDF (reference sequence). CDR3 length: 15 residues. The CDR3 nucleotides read TGTGCCACCAGCAAGACAGGAACCCTCCAAGAGACCCAGCATTTT. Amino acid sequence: CATSKTGTLQETQHF. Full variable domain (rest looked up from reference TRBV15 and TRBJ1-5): DAMVIQNPRYQVTQFGKPVTLSCSQTLNHNVMYWYQQKSSQAPKLLFHYYDKDFNNEADTPDNFQSRRPNTSFCFLDIRSPGLGDTAMYLCATSKTGTLQETQHFGDGTRLSIL.

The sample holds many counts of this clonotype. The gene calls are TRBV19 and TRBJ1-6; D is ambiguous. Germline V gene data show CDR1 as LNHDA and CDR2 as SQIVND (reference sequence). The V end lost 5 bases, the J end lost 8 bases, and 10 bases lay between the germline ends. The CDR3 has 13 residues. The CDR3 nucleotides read TGTGCCAGTAGTTTGTACTCTGATTCACCCCTCCACTTT. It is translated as CASSLYSDSPLHF.